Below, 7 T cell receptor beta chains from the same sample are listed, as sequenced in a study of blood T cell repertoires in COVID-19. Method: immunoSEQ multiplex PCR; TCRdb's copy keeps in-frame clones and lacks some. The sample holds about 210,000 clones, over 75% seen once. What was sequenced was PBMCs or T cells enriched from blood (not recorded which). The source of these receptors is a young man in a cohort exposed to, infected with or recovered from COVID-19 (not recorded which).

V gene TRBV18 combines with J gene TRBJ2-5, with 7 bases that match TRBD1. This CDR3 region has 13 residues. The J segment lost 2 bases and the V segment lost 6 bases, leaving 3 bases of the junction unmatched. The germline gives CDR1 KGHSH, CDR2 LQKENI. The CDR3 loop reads CASSRDRQETQYF. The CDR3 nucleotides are TGTGCCAGCTCCCGGGACAGACAAGAGACCCAGTACTTC.

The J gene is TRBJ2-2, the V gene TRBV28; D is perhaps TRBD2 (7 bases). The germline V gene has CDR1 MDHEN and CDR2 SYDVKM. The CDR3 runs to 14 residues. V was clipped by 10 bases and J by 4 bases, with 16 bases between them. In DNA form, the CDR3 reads TGTGCCACCTGGGGGCTAGCGGTCACCGGGGAGCTGTTTTTT. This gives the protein CATWGLAVTGELFF.

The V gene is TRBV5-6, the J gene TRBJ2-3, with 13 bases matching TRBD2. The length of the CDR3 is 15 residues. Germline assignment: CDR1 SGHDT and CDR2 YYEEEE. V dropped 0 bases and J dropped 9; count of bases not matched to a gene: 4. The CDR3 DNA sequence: TGTGCCAGCAGCTTGGGGACTAGCGGGAGTTACACGCAGTATTTT. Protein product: CASSLGTSGSYTQYF.

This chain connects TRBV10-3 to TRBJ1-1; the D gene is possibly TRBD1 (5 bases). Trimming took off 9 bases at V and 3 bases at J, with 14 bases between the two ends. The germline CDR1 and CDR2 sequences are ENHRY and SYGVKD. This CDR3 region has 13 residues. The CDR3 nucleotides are TGTGCCATAGGGACTGAAATGGACACTGAAGCTTTCTTT. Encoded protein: CAIGTEMDTEAFF.

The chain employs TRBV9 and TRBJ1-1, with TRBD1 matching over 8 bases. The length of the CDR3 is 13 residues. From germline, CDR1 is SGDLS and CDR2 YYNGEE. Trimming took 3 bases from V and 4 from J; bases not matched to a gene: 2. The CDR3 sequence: CASSATGVTEAFF. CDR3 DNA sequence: TGTGCCAGCAGCGCGACAGGGGTCACTGAAGCTTTCTTT.

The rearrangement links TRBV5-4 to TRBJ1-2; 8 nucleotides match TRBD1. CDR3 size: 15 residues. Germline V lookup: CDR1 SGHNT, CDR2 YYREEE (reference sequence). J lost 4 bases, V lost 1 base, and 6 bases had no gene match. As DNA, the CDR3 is TGTGCCAGCAGCTTGAATGGACAGGGCTCCTATGGCTACACCTTC. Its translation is CASSLNGQGSYGYTF.

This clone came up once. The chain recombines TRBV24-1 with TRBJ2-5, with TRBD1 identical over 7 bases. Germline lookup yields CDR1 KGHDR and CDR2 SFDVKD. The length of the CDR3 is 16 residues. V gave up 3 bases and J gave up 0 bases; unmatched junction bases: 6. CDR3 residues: CATSDPLDRHQETQYF. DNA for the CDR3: TGTGCCACCAGTGATCCCCTGGACAGGCACCAAGAGACCCAGTACTTC.